The clone carrying this TCR beta chain has just a few counts. No antigen is known for it. These data belong to a study of T-cell reconstitution after alpha-beta-depleted transplantation in children. V lost 6 bases to trimming and J lost 0 bases, with 17 bases between them. Germline V gene data show CDR1 as SGHRS and CDR2 as YFSETQ. The CDR3 extends over 16 amino acids. Regarding the study as a whole: T cells produced anew were the main source of T-cell counts and diversity one year after transplant. The study reportedly traced alpha-beta T cells about two months after transplant to several hundred expanded graft clones. Diversity of TCRbeta at day 60 was high in some patients, arising from surviving recipient T cells and thymic progenitors.

Unique molecular identifiers were used to barcode this TCRbeta library. TCRdb processed the PCR reads anew with MiXCR; each CDR3 protein has one entry. The table includes fewer than 250,000 distinct CDR3 sequences, roughly 18% detected once. The chain employs TRBV5-1 and TRBJ2-3; D is perhaps TRBD2 (6 bases). This clonotype was obtained from a male patient aged 2-15 years who had a stem cell transplant for acute lymphoblastic leukemia, so the T cells may come from the graft donor. This specimen was PBMCs, mostly from graft donor cells, taken 360 days after TCRalphabeta/CD19-depleted stem cell transplant. The CDR3 is CASTPGLLTSTDTQYF. The DNA for the CDR3 is TGCGCCAGCACACCGGGACTTTTAACTAGCACAGATACGCAGTATTTT.